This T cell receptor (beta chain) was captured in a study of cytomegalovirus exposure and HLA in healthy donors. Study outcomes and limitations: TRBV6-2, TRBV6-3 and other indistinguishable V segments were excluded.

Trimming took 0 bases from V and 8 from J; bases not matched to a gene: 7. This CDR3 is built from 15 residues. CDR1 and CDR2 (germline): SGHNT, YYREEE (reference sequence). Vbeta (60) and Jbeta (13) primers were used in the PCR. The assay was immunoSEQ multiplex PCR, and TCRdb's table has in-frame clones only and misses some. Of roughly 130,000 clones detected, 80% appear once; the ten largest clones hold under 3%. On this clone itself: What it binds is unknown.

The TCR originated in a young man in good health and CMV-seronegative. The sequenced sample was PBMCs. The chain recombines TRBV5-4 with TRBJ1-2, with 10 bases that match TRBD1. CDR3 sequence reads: CASSLGSDRGSGYTF. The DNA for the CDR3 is TGTGCCAGCAGCTTGGGCTCGGACAGGGGGAGCGGCTACACCTTC.